The 23 T cell receptor beta chains in this list originate from one sample, sequenced in a study of shared clonotypes between healthy human individuals. Data came from immunoSEQ multiplex PCR; TCRdb stores just in-frame clones and leaves some out. The sample yields some 2,000,000 clones, around 95% seen once. Sequenced: naive CD4+ T cells sorted from blood. Noted subset: CD45RA+ positively selected. The receptors shown here come from a man aged 18 to 29 in good health.

The chain links TRBV9 to TRBJ2-3; TRBD2 matches 7 bases. Germline V gene lookup returns CDR1 SGDLS and CDR2 YYNGEE. CDR3 length: 15 residues. With 3 bases clipped from V and 4 bases from J, the junction kept 8 bases outside the gene matches. This CDR3 reads CASSGEGSLADTQYF. The CDR3 nucleotides are TGTGCCAGCAGCGGGGAGGGGAGTTTGGCAGATACGCAGTATTTT.

J is TRBJ2-1 and V is TRBV18; 9 nucleotides line up with TRBD1. The CDR3 totals 15 residues. Germline CDR1 KGHSH, CDR2 LQKENI. The ends lost 6 bases at V and 5 bases at J; junction bases unmatched: 8. The CDR3: CASSTGTGIHNEQFF. Here the CDR3 DNA reads TGTGCCAGCTCGACCGGGACAGGGATACACAATGAGCAGTTCTTC.

The rearrangement joins TRBV5-1 to TRBJ2-1; tentative D call: TRBD2 (6 bases). Germline CDR1 SGHRS, CDR2 YFSETQ. The CDR3 loop spans 14 amino acids. The V end lost 4 bases, the J end lost 6 bases, and 14 bases lay between the germline ends. Written as DNA, the CDR3 is TGCGCCAGCAGCACACTCCCACTAGCCAATGAGCAGTTCTTC. Its protein is CASSTLPLANEQFF.

J is TRBJ1-1 and V is TRBV29-1; TRBD1 is a possible D gene (6 bases). The CDR3 sequence is 14 residues long. Trimming stripped 5 bases from V and 1 base from J, with 14 bases between. Germline assignment: CDR1 SQVTM and CDR2 ANQGSEA. The DNA for the CDR3 is TGCAGCGTTTCGATGCGGGGGCGGAACACTGAAGCTTTCTTT. Translation: CSVSMRGRNTEAFF.

This clone was counted once. The chain couples TRBV11-2 to TRBJ2-7; D gene ambiguous. Germline-derived CDR1 and CDR2 are SGHAT and FQNNGV. V was trimmed by 1 base and J by 6 bases, leaving 16 bases between them. This CDR3 is built from 15 residues. CDR3 sequence (DNA): TGTGCCAGCAGCTTAGTCTACGGCCCATTAGGCGAGCAGTACTTC. Translated, it gives CASSLVYGPLGEQYF.

The chain employs TRBV19 and TRBJ2-2; the D gene is possibly TRBD2 (5 bases). Germline CDR1 is LNHDA and CDR2 is SQIVND (reference sequence). The CDR3 is 16 amino acids. Trimming shortened V by 3 bases and J by 1 base, and 12 bases separated the two germline ends. Here the CDR3 reads CASSIKPSGNTGELFF. The DNA for the CDR3 is TGTGCCAGTAGTATCAAGCCCAGCGGGAACACCGGGGAGCTGTTTTTT.

The chain links TRBV7-2 to TRBJ2-7, with 9 bases matching TRBD2. CDR3 size: 16 residues. The V gene end was trimmed by 3 bases and the J gene end by 1 base; junction bases not matched to a gene: 7. The germline V gene encodes CDR1 SGHTA and CDR2 FQGNSA. The CDR3 region has the DNA TGTGCCAGCAGCTTGGTAGCGGGAGAGGGGTCCTACGAGCAGTACTTC. This sequence encodes CASSLVAGEGSYEQYF.

The genes are TRBV20-1 and TRBJ2-5, with a weak D call TRBD2 (6 bases). The CDR3 spans 10 residues. V lost 2 bases, J lost 9 bases, and 7 bases lay in between. Germline V gives CDR1 DFQATT, CDR2 SNEGSKA (reference sequence). The CDR3 coding sequence is TGCAGTGCTAGAAGGGAGGCCCAGTACTTC. It is translated as CSARREAQYF.

The CDR3 here is CAITPQGPGYGYTF. Written as DNA, the CDR3 is TGTGCCATCACCCCACAGGGACCCGGCTATGGCTACACCTTC. This chain links TRBV10-3 with TRBJ1-2, with a weak D call TRBD1 (6 bases). The germline gives CDR1 ENHRY, CDR2 SYGVKD. CDR3 length equals 14 residues. Trimming left V 7 bases short and J 4 bases short, with 16 bases between.

The rearrangement uses TRBV18 and TRBJ2-5, with D possibly TRBD2 on 6 matching bases. The germline V gene has CDR1 KGHSH and CDR2 LQKENI. Trimming cost V 1 base and J 5 bases, with 11 bases left between them. The CDR3 is made up of 14 amino acids. The CDR3: CASSPQTRGETQYF. In DNA form, the CDR3 reads TGTGCCAGCTCACCACAGACTAGAGGGGAGACCCAGTACTTC. The variable domain in full, with the rest retrieved from reference TRBV18 and TRBJ2-5, is NAGVMQNPRHLVRRRGQEARLRCSPMKGHSHVYWYRQLPEEGLKFMVYLQKENIIDESGMPKERFSAEFPKEGPSILRIQQVVRGDSAAYFCASSPQTRGETQYFGPGTRLLVL.

V is TRBV19 and J is TRBJ2-5; D possibly corresponds to TRBD2 (6 bases). The CDR3 runs to 12 residues. Trimming stripped 4 bases from V and 5 bases from J, with 8 bases between. Per germline, CDR1 LNHDA and CDR2 SQIVND (reference sequence). CDR3 DNA: TGTGCCAGTAGTAGCGGGACTGAGACCCAGTACTTC. Amino acid sequence: CASSSGTETQYF.

The V and J genes are TRBV6-5 and TRBJ2-7, with 8 bases aligning to TRBD1. Germline CDR1 and CDR2: MNHEY and SVGAGI. The length of the CDR3 is 14 residues. V shed 6 bases, J shed 6 bases, and the junction held 10 bases outside the gene matches. CDR3 residues: CASRQTRTGSEQYF. CDR3 nucleotide sequence: TGTGCCAGCAGGCAGACCAGGACAGGGTCCGAGCAGTACTTC.

The rearrangement links TRBV5-4 to TRBJ2-2, with D uncertain. The CDR3 loop spans 14 amino acids. The germline gives CDR1 SGHNT, CDR2 YYREEE (reference sequence). Trimming shortened V by 0 bases and J by 2 bases, and 5 bases separated the two germline ends. The chain's CDR3 is CASSLAPNTGELFF. The DNA for the CDR3 is TGTGCCAGCAGCTTGGCGCCTAACACCGGGGAGCTGTTTTTT.

The chain recombines TRBV4-1 with TRBJ2-1; the D gene is possibly TRBD2 (7 bases). The CDR3 covers 16 residues. V dropped 1 base and J dropped 2 bases, with 12 bases sitting between them. The germline CDR1 and CDR2 sequences are MGHRA and YSYEKL. CDR3 in DNA: TGCGCCAGCAGCCAAGGTCGGGGGGCCACCTACAATGAGCAGTTCTTC. This sequence encodes CASSQGRGATYNEQFF.

V is TRBV5-1 and J is TRBJ2-3, with D possibly matching TRBD2 (7 bases). Trimming took 2 bases from V and 3 from J, leaving 16 bases between them. Germline V CDR1 and CDR2: SGHRS, YFSETQ. This CDR3 comprises 16 residues. The CDR3 protein is CASSFPWGGGTDTQYF. In nucleotides, the CDR3 is TGCGCCAGCAGCTTCCCCTGGGGGGGCGGGACAGATACGCAGTATTTT. Full variable domain (outside the CDR3, taken from reference TRBV5-1 and TRBJ2-3): KAGVTQTPRYLIKTRGQQVTLSCSPISGHRSVSWYQQTPGQGLQFLFEYFSETQRNKGNFPGRFSGRQFSNSRSEMNVSTLELGDSALYLCASSFPWGGGTDTQYFGPGTRLTVL.

V is TRBV6-5 and J is TRBJ1-1; D is uncertain. Per germline, CDR1 MNHEY and CDR2 SVGAGI. Trimming took 6 bases from V and 2 from J, leaving 16 bases between them. CDR3 length equals 15 residues. CDR3 DNA: TGTGCCAGCAGCCTCACGATCGGGGTCAACACTGAAGCTTTCTTT. Translation: CASSLTIGVNTEAFF.

Only one count was recorded for this clone. The chain's CDR3 is CASIAQVNEKLFF. The CDR3 bases are TGTGCCAGCATCGCCCAGGTTAATGAAAAACTGTTTTTT. The chain carries TRBV6-1 and TRBJ1-4; D ambiguous. The CDR3 totals 13 residues. From germline, CDR1 is MNHNS and CDR2 SASEGT. The V and J ends lost 7 bases and 4 bases respectively, with 10 bases between them.

The chain links TRBV29-1 to TRBJ2-7, with D possibly being TRBD1 (5 bases). Trimming took off 3 bases at V and 0 bases at J, with 9 bases between the two ends. The germline V gene has CDR1 SQVTM and CDR2 ANQGSEA. This CDR3 has 13 amino acids. CDR3 nucleotides: TGCAGCGTTGAGGACACCCTCTCCTACGAGCAGTACTTC. Its protein product is CSVEDTLSYEQYF.

This sequence joins TRBV11-2 and TRBJ1-1, with 7 bases identical to TRBD1. CDR1 SGHAT and CDR2 FQNNGV come from the germline V gene. The V segment lost 2 bases and the J segment 3 bases; nucleotides outside the gene matches: 15. This CDR3 region has 18 residues. CDR3 DNA sequence: TGTGCCAGCAGCTTAAGGTCACTAGCAGGGGGGCACTACACTGAAGCTTTCTTT. Its protein is CASSLRSLAGGHYTEAFF.

This clone appeared once. This chain joins TRBV2 and TRBJ2-3; D gene uncertain. CDR3 length equals 11 residues. Trimming pared 11 bases from V and 5 bases from J, leaving 11 bases between. Per germline, CDR1 SNHLY and CDR2 FYNNEI. CDR3 DNA: TGTGCCGGTCTTTCCATAGATACGCAGTATTTT. This encodes CAGLSIDTQYF. The complete variable domain, with remaining parts taken from reference TRBV2 and TRBJ2-3, reads EPEVTQTPSHQVTQMGQEVILRCVPISNHLYFYWYRQILGQKVEFLVSFYNNEISEKSEIFDDQFSVERPDGSNFTLKIRSTKLEDSAMYFCAGLSIDTQYFGPGTRLTVL.

The genes are TRBV6-5 and TRBJ2-2; 9 bases are shared with TRBD2. CDR3 length: 15 residues. Germline-derived CDR1 and CDR2 are MNHEY and SVGAGI. The J segment lost 5 bases and the V segment lost 6 bases, leaving 7 bases of the junction unmatched. The CDR3 sequence: CASSDGRGGTGELFF. CDR3 in DNA: TGTGCCAGCAGCGACGGGCGGGGGGGTACCGGGGAGCTGTTTTTT.

The chain links TRBV13 to TRBJ2-1, with 9 bases identical to TRBD2. CDR1 and CDR2 (germline): PRHDT, FYEKMQ (reference sequence). This CDR3 comprises 16 residues. After removal of 5 bases from V and 6 bases from J, the junction contained 11 bases not matched to a gene. The CDR3 sequence is CASSLSGLALRNEQFF. CDR3 bases: TGTGCCAGCAGCCTTTCGGGACTAGCCCTTCGCAATGAGCAGTTCTTC.

This sequence joins TRBV30 and TRBJ1-2, with 8 nucleotides matching TRBD1. The CDR3 extends over 15 amino acids. Germline V CDR1 and CDR2: GTSNPN, SVGIG (reference sequence). V lost 5 bases, J lost 4 bases, and 12 bases stayed unmatched. The CDR3 is CAWSIARGPPYGYTF. The CDR3, as DNA: TGTGCCTGGTCAATAGCCAGGGGGCCCCCCTATGGCTACACCTTC.